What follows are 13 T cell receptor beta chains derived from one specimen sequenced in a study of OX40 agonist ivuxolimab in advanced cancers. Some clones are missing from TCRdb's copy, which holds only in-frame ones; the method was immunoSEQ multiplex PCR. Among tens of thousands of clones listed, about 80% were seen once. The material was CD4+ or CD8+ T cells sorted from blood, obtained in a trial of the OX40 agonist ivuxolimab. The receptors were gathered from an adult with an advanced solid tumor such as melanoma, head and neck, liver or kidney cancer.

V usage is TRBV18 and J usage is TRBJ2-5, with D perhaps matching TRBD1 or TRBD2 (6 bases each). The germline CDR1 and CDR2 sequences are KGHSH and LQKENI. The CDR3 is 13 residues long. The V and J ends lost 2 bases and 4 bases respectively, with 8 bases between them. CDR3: CASSPGGGETQYF. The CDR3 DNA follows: TGTGCCAGCTCACCAGGAGGGGGAGAGACCCAGTACTTC.

The CDR3 coding sequence is TGCGCCAGCAGCCAAGACGCACAGGGGGGGCCTTATGGCTACACCTTC. Encoded protein: CASSQDAQGGPYGYTF. V and J are TRBV4-1 and TRBJ1-2; the match to TRBD1 covers 8 bases. With 0 bases clipped from V and 5 bases from J, the junction kept 8 bases outside the gene matches. CDR3 size: 16 residues. Germline CDR1 and CDR2: MGHRA and YSYEKL.

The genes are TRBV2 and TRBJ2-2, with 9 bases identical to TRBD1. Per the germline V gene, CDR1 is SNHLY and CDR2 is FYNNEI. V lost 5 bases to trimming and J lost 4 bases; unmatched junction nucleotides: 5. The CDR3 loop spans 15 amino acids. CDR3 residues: CASSQQGAGTGELFF. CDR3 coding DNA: TGTGCCAGCAGTCAACAGGGGGCCGGCACCGGGGAGCTGTTTTTT.

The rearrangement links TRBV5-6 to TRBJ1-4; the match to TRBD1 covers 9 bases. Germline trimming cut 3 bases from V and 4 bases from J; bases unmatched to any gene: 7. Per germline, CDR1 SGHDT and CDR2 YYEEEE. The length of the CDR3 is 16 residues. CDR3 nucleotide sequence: TGTGCCAGCAGCTCTACGGACAGGGGCCGTAATGAAAAACTGTTTTTT. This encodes CASSSTDRGRNEKLFF.

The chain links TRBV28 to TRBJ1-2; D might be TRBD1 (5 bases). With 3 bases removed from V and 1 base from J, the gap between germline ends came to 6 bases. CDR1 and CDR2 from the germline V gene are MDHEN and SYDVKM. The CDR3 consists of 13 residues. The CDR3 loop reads CASSLGVNYGYTF. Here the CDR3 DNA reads TGTGCCAGCAGTTTGGGGGTTAACTATGGCTACACCTTC.

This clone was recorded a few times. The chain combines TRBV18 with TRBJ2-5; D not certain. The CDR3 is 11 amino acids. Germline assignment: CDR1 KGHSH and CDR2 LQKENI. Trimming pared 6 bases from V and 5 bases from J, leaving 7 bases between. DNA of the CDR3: TGTGCCAGCTCCCTATGGGAGACCCAGTACTTC. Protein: CASSLWETQYF. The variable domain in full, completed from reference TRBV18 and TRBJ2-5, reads NAGVMQNPRHLVRRRGQEARLRCSPMKGHSHVYWYRQLPEEGLKFMVYLQKENIIDESGMPKERFSAEFPKEGPSILRIQQVVRGDSAAYFCASSLWETQYFGPGTRLLVL.

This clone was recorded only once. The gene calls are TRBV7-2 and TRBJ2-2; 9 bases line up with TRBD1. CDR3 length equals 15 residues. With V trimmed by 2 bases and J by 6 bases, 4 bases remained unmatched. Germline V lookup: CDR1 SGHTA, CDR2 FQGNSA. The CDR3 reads CASSLMGQGAGELFF. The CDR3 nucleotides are TGTGCCAGCAGCTTAATGGGACAGGGAGCCGGGGAGCTGTTTTTT.

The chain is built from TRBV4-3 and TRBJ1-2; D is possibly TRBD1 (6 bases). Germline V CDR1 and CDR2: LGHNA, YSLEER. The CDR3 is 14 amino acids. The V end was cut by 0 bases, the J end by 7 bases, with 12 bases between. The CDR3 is CASSQEQGIGGYTF. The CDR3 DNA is TGCGCCAGCAGCCAAGAACAGGGTATAGGTGGCTACACCTTC.

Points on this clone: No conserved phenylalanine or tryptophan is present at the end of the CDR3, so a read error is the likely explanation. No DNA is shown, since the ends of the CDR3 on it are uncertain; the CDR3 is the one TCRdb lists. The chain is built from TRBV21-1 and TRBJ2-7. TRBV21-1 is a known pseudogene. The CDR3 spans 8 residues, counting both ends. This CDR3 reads CASSKEEN.

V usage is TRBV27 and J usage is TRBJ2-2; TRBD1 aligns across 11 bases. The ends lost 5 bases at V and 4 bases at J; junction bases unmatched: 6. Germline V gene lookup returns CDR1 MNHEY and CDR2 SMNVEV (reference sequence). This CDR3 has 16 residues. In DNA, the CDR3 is TGTGCCAGCAGTCCGGGGACAGGGGGATTCACCGGGGAGCTGTTTTTT. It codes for CASSPGTGGFTGELFF.

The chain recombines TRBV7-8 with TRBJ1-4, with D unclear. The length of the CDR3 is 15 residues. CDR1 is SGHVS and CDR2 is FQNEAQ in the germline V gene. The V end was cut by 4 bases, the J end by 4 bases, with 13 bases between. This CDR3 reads CASSSRRLNNEKLFF. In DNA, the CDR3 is TGTGCCAGCAGCTCACGACGGCTTAATAATGAAAAACTGTTTTTT.

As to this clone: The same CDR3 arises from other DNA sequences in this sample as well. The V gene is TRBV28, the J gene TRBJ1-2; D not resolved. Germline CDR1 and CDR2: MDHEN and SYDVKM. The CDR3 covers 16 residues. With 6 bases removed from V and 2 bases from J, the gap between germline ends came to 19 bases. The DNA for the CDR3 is TGTGCCAGCAGCTTAAGCTGGGTGTCCCGGAACTATGGCTACACCTTC. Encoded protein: CASSLSWVSRNYGYTF.

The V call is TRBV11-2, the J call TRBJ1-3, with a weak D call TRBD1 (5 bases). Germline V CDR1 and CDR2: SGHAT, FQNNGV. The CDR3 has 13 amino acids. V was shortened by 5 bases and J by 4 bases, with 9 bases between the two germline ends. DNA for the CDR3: TGTGCCAGCAGCGATCACAGGGGAAACACCATATATTTT. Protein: CASSDHRGNTIYF.